These 23 T cell receptor beta chains came from one sample sequenced in a study of CD8 T cells in Susac syndrome. The RNA input was about 0.45 to 1 ug, and it was reverse transcribed with random hexamers. Using its own MiXCR run on the immunoSEQ multiplex PCR reads, TCRdb lists one record per CDR3 protein. The sample lists approximately 190,000 distinct CDR3 sequences, approximately 96% seen once, with 0.09% to 0.1% in the top ten. Material: CD4+ T cells from PBMCs. The receptor set was obtained from a human donor with Susac syndrome.

V is TRBV2 and J is TRBJ2-1; TRBD2 agrees at 8 bases. Germline trimming cut 6 bases from V and 3 bases from J; bases unmatched to any gene: 4. Germline V gene sequence: CDR1 SNHLY, CDR2 FYNNEI. The CDR3 spans 14 residues. The CDR3 DNA reads TGTGCCAGCAGCGGGACTAGAAACTACAATGAGCAGTTCTTC. Protein sequence: CASSGTRNYNEQFF.

The V gene is TRBV28, the J gene TRBJ2-7, with D perhaps matching TRBD2 (6 bases). Looked up from germline, CDR1 is MDHEN and CDR2 is SYDVKM. The CDR3 spans 13 residues. V dropped 5 bases and J dropped 5 bases, with 13 bases sitting between them. The CDR3 region is CASSGGYSNEQYF. As DNA, the CDR3 is TGTGCCAGCAGTGGGGGGTACAGCAACGAGCAGTACTTC.

The chain is built from TRBV12-3 or TRBV12-4 and TRBJ2-2, with 13 positions matching TRBD2. The CDR3 contains 17 residues. The trim removed 0 bases at V and 4 bases at J, leaving 2 bases unmatched. CDR3 in amino acids: CASSLATSGGATGELFF. The CDR3 bases are TGTGCCAGCAGTTTAGCCACTAGCGGGGGGGCCACCGGGGAGCTGTTTTTT.

This chain connects TRBV2 to TRBJ2-3; 9 bases align to TRBD1. Per germline, CDR1 SNHLY and CDR2 FYNNEI. The J segment lost 3 bases and the V segment lost 5 bases, leaving 6 bases of the junction unmatched. The CDR3 length is 15 residues. CDR3 bases: TGTGCCAGCAGTAGGACAGGGGTTGGGACAGATACGCAGTATTTT. As protein: CASSRTGVGTDTQYF.

This rearrangement joins TRBV14 to TRBJ2-7, with D possibly being TRBD1 (5 bases). The germline gives CDR1 SGHDN, CDR2 FVKESK. The V end lost 2 bases, the J end lost 2 bases, and 10 bases lay between the germline ends. This CDR3 has 14 residues. This chain's CDR3 is CASSQLDRAYEQYF. In DNA form, the CDR3 reads TGTGCCAGCAGCCAACTCGACAGAGCCTACGAGCAGTACTTC.

This clonotype has just one count. DNA for the CDR3: TGTGCCAGCAGCCAAGAGGGGGCCGGCACTGAAGCTTTCTTT. This encodes CASSQEGAGTEAFF. The chain couples TRBV12-3 or TRBV12-4 to TRBJ1-1; 7 nucleotides agree with TRBD1. With V trimmed by 6 bases and J by 4 bases, 8 bases remained unmatched. This CDR3 contains 14 residues.

V and J are TRBV20-1 and TRBJ2-5, with 10 bases fitting TRBD2. Germline CDR1 reads DFQATT; CDR2 reads SNEGSKA (reference sequence). Unmatched junction bases numbered 12, after V lost 6 bases and J lost 2 bases. CDR3 length: 16 amino acids. The CDR3 sequence: CSAGGVAGGRQETQYF. CDR3 DNA: TGCAGTGCCGGGGGGGTAGCGGGGGGCCGACAAGAGACCCAGTACTTC.

V is TRBV30 and J is TRBJ2-5; D gene unclear. CDR1 GTSNPN and CDR2 SVGIG come from the germline V gene (reference sequence). V dropped 2 bases and J dropped 2 bases, with 12 bases sitting between them. The CDR3 totals 14 residues. For the CDR3, the DNA is TGTGCCTGGAGTTGGTTAGGAGAACAAGAGACCCAGTACTTC. It is translated as CAWSWLGEQETQYF. Looking up the rest from reference TRBV30 and TRBJ2-5 gives the full variable domain: SQTIHQWPATLVQPVGSPLSLECTVEGTSNPNLYWYRQAAGRGLQLLFYSVGIGQISSEVPQNLSASRPQDRQFILSSKKLLLSDSGFYLCAWSWLGEQETQYFGPGTRLLVL.

The chain couples TRBV20-1 to TRBJ1-2; TRBD1 matches 8 bases. The J segment lost 4 bases and the V segment lost 0 bases, leaving 7 bases of the junction unmatched. CDR1 is DFQATT and CDR2 is SNEGSKA in the germline V gene (reference sequence). The CDR3 length is 15 residues. The CDR3 reads CSAREGQGLGYGYTF. CDR3 DNA sequence: TGCAGTGCTAGAGAAGGACAGGGTTTGGGCTATGGCTACACCTTC.

This chain links TRBV19 with TRBJ2-7; D unclear. The CDR3 consists of 14 residues. The ends were cut back, 1 base at V and 4 bases at J, with 11 bases in the middle. Per germline, CDR1 LNHDA and CDR2 SQIVND (reference sequence). For the CDR3, the DNA is TGTGCCAGTAGTATAGGCGGAGAAGGGTACGAGCAGTACTTC. Amino acids: CASSIGGEGYEQYF.

This chain joins TRBV20-1 and TRBJ2-3; TRBD2 is a possible D gene (5 bases). CDR1 and CDR2 (germline): DFQATT, SNEGSKA (reference sequence). The CDR3 spans 12 residues. V was trimmed by 0 bases and J by 4 bases, leaving 5 bases between them. The chain's CDR3 is CSARERADTQYF. The CDR3, as DNA: TGCAGTGCTAGAGAGCGGGCAGATACGCAGTATTTT.

The chain has TRBV9 and TRBJ2-3; D unresolved. This CDR3 spans 13 amino acids. CDR1 SGDLS and CDR2 YYNGEE come from the germline V gene. V was trimmed by 0 bases and J by 4 bases, leaving 6 bases between them. CDR3 nucleotides: TGTGCCAGCAGCGTAGACCGTCCAGATACGCAGTATTTT. Translated, it gives CASSVDRPDTQYF.

This chain uses TRBV7-8 with TRBJ2-7, with 7 positions matching TRBD1. This CDR3 is 15 amino acids long. CDR1 and CDR2 from the germline V gene are SGHVS and FQNEAQ. V lost 5 bases, J lost 2 bases, and 9 bases stayed unmatched. The CDR3 is CASSLTNRGPYEQYF. The DNA for the CDR3 is TGTGCCAGCAGCCTTACAAACAGGGGACCCTACGAGCAGTACTTC.

This chain connects TRBV6-2 or TRBV6-3 to TRBJ1-5; TRBD1 might be the D (5 bases). In germline, CDR1 is MNHEY, CDR2 SVGEGT. This CDR3 comprises 14 residues. The V end was cut by 5 bases, the J end by 7 bases, with 15 bases between. The CDR3 DNA reads as TGTGCCAGCAGTACTGCCGGGGGAGGACAGCCCCAGCATTTT. This encodes CASSTAGGGQPQHF.

The chain uses TRBV12-3 or TRBV12-4 and TRBJ2-3; D unresolved. This CDR3 has 16 amino acids. Trimming took off 7 bases at V and 0 bases at J, with 17 bases between the two ends. DNA for the CDR3: TGTGCCAGCAACCTGCGGCCTTCCCCTAGCACAGATACGCAGTATTTT. Its translation: CASNLRPSPSTDTQYF.

The chain carries TRBV18 and TRBJ1-1; no firm D call. V was trimmed by 4 bases and J by 0 bases, leaving 15 bases between them. The germline V gene has CDR1 KGHSH and CDR2 LQKENI. CDR3 length: 16 residues. CDR3 amino acids: CASSHSNTPMNTEAFF. CDR3 DNA: TGTGCCAGCTCACATTCTAACACACCAATGAACACTGAAGCTTTCTTT.

The gene calls are TRBV5-1 and TRBJ2-2; D unresolved. In germline, CDR1 is SGHRS, CDR2 YFSETQ. V was trimmed by 0 bases and J by 4 bases, leaving 13 bases between them. The CDR3 sequence is 16 residues long. For the CDR3, the DNA is TGCGCCAGCAGCTTGGACGGTGGACCGGGCACCGGGGAGCTGTTTTTT. Its protein is CASSLDGGPGTGELFF. The full variable domain, rest sourced from reference TRBV5-1 and TRBJ2-2, is KAGVTQTPRYLIKTRGQQVTLSCSPISGHRSVSWYQQTPGQGLQFLFEYFSETQRNKGNFPGRFSGRQFSNSRSEMNVSTLELGDSALYLCASSLDGGPGTGELFFGEGSRLTVL.

The rearrangement links TRBV27 to TRBJ2-3; no firm D call. Germline V lookup: CDR1 MNHEY, CDR2 SMNVEV (reference sequence). Trimming removed 3 bases from V and 4 bases from J, with 11 bases in between. The CDR3 length is 14 residues. The CDR3 sequence is CASSFSELADTQYF. In nucleotides, the CDR3 is TGTGCCAGCAGTTTTTCTGAGTTGGCAGATACGCAGTATTTT.

The table lists this clonotype with a count of one. The chain combines TRBV14 with TRBJ2-5, with D unresolved. This CDR3 spans 14 amino acids. V was trimmed by 2 bases and J by 2 bases, leaving 9 bases between them. In germline, CDR1 is SGHDN, CDR2 FVKESK. CDR3 bases: TGTGCCAGCAGCCAAAGAGTCGGTCAAGAGACCCAGTACTTC. Translation gives CASSQRVGQETQYF.

This chain uses TRBV5-1 with TRBJ2-1, with TRBD2 matching 8 bases. This CDR3 has 14 amino acids. The V gene's germline CDR1 is SGHRS and CDR2 YFSETQ. After removal of 0 bases from V and 7 bases from J, the junction contained 3 bases not matched to a gene. This chain's CDR3 is CASSLGSGANEQFF. The DNA of the CDR3 is TGCGCCAGCAGCTTGGGTAGCGGGGCGAATGAGCAGTTCTTC.

The CDR3: CASSQSGLAGGQSYNEQFF. For the CDR3, the DNA is TGCGCCAGCAGTCAATCGGGCCTAGCGGGGGGGCAGTCCTACAATGAGCAGTTCTTC. V is TRBV23-1 and J is TRBJ2-1; 12 bases line up with TRBD2. TRBV23-1 is an ORF for which the function is uncertain. CDR3 length: 19 residues. V shed 0 bases and J 1 base; nucleotides not matched to a gene: 7.

This clonotype was detected only a few times. The V gene is TRBV5-4, the J gene TRBJ2-3; 9 nucleotides align to TRBD2. Losses at the gene ends were 0 bases for V and 0 bases for J; bases not matched to a gene: 2. CDR1 and CDR2 (germline): SGHNT, YYREEE (reference sequence). This CDR3 comprises 16 residues. The DNA for the CDR3 is TGTGCCAGCAGCTTGGCCAGCGGGGGGAGCACAGATACGCAGTATTTT. Protein sequence: CASSLASGGSTDTQYF.

The chain couples TRBV7-9 to TRBJ1-6; D remains ambiguous. The CDR3 has 14 residues. The V gene's germline CDR1 is SEHNR and CDR2 FQNEAQ (reference sequence). Trimming took 5 bases from V and 7 from J, leaving 12 bases between them. For the CDR3, the DNA is TGTGCCAGCAGCACCGACGGACGGAATTCACCCCTCCACTTT. Encoded protein: CASSTDGRNSPLHF.